This T cell receptor (beta chain) came from a study of a mutant IDH1 vaccine in newly diagnosed glioma (dated by TCRdb to the early 2020s). Some background on the complete study: Vaccination was initiated 4-6 weeks after radiotherapy alone, or concurrently with temozolomide cycles in the chemotherapy-containing groups. Of the 25 to 35 patients who were treated, about 62% were male and about 40% were female, and the mean age was approximately 40 years. Before enrollment, most patients had been given radiochemotherapy with temozolomide as standard therapy, while the rest had received either radiotherapy alone or temozolomide alone. The week-35 safety follow-up was designated visit V12, and the week-47 end of study was designated visit V13. Peripheral blood was drawn at six visits: V03 (baseline), V05, V07, V10, V12 and V13. Longitudinal TCRB deep sequencing was performed for around 23 treated patients wherever samples were available for exploratory analyses. The research as a whole found: Vaccine-induced immune responses across multiple MHC alleles were detected in 93.3% of patients. Selection of PBMC samples for TCRB deep sequencing was based on availability. Pseudoprogression seemed to be unrelated to changes in the top peripheral T cell clonotypes found by TCRB sequencing. According to the authors, sample limitations meant that analyses of patient blood samples could not be reproduced.

This specimen's time point label, interpreted: week 35, safety follow-up. Each vaccine dose was 300 ug of a 20-mer mutant IDH1 peptide in Montanide, given subcutaneously with topical imiquimod. Patients received eight vaccinations in weeks 1, 3, 5, 7, 11, 15, 19 and 23, corresponding to visits V03 through V10. Newly diagnosed WHO grade 3 or 4 IDH1-mutant astrocytomas showing loss of nuclear ATRX were present in the donors. The samples were drawn from NOA16, a multicentre, single-arm, open-label phase I trial in Germany that tested a mutant IDH1 peptide vaccine in humans for the first time. Genomic DNA for TCRB sequencing was isolated from EDTA blood with the DNeasy Blood and Tissue Kit. Points on this clone: Its antigen has not been determined. Base quality data are lacking; no much larger clone is found one base away.

To prepare the library, the immunoSEQ multiplex PCR assay was applied. Rearranged TCR beta chain sequences were amplified using the hsTCRB Kit according to the manufacturer's protocol. Sequencing of TCRB libraries was carried out on an Illumina MiSeq. The authors' analysis ran thus. The kit vendor's proprietary platform handled demultiplexing, trimming and gene mapping. Imported from immuneACCESS, the table was reduced by TCRdb to in-frame sequences with V and J called. These copies leave out some clones; in studies compared against another copy, an unresolved V gene accounts for under half, and the cause of the remainder is not known. V, J and clone size are those of that table, while D and trimming were read from the DNA. For this sample there are approximately 31,000 clones; 80% appear just once. The top ten clonotypes cover 3% to 4% of the sample. As encoded in the germline V gene, CDR1 is KGHSH while CDR2 is LQKENI. The CDR3 covers 16 residues, taking in both the cysteine and the phenylalanine. Of all the DNA, just the CDR3 is kept, 48 bases in frame from base 1. Germline trimming amounts to 2 bases on V and 4 bases on J, with 7 as the count of junction bases outside the gene matches.

Sequences were derived from PBMCs, sampled from a glioma patient whose treatment included an IDH1 peptide vaccine. The origin of this receptor is a middle-aged man with glioma. Some clones in this sample may be carry-over from other donors' samples. The rearrangement combines TRBV18 with TRBJ1-2; TRBD1 fits 10 bases in the junction. At the DNA level, the sequence is TGTGCCAGCTCACCAGCCAGGACAGGGGGAATCTATGGCTACACCTTC. This yields the protein CASSPARTGGIYGYTF.